The 12 T cell receptor beta chains presented below share a single source sample, sequenced in a study of read filtering for tumor transcriptome and immune sequencing. Molecular barcoded adaptors covering alpha/delta and beta/gamma chains were used on roughly 400 ng RNA. TCRdb analysed the reads with MiXCR anew, one entry per CDR3 protein. The table has around 140,000 distinct CDR3 sequences, approximately 13% seen once; the top ten hold under 9%. The specimen was a population of CD138-negative cells sorted from bone marrow. The origin of the receptors is a donor at least 40 years old with multiple myeloma.

As regards this clonotype: Since a much larger clone is just one base distant, this may be a read error. This chain uses TRBV10-3 with TRBJ1-5; D is unclear. The CDR3 covers 15 residues. Trimming cost V 4 bases and J 5 bases, with 15 bases left between them. Germline CDR1 ENHRY, CDR2 SYGVKD. DNA of the CDR3: TGTGCCATCAGTGTAGAGGGAAACGGCGATCAGCCCCAGCATTTT. Protein product: CAISVEGNGDQPQHF.

The chain joins TRBV5-1 to TRBJ2-5, with a weak D call TRBD2 (6 bases). The CDR3 sequence is 15 residues long. V was trimmed by 8 bases and J by 5 bases, leaving 22 bases between them. Per germline, CDR1 SGHRS and CDR2 YFSETQ. This CDR3 is CASSGSPSLRETQYF. The CDR3 coding sequence is TGCGCCAGTAGCGGCAGCCCATCCCTCAGGGAGACCCAGTACTTC.

This clonotype has ten or more counts. V and J are TRBV4-1 and TRBJ2-4; TRBD2 might be the D (5 bases). Between the trimmed V and J ends, which lost 2 bases and 8 bases, there was a span of 13 bases. The germline CDR1 and CDR2 sequences are MGHRA and YSYEKL. The CDR3 is 14 residues long. CDR3 nucleotide sequence: TGCGCCAGCAGCCAAAGTGAGGGAGAAGACATTCAGTACTTC. Translation gives CASSQSEGEDIQYF.

Note on this clonotype: A much larger clone differs from this one at a single base, so this may be a read error. The V and J genes are TRBV11-3 and TRBJ2-3; no definite D call. From germline, CDR1 is SGHNT and CDR2 YENEEA. The CDR3 is 12 amino acids. CDR3 in amino acids: CARSFQTDTQYF. The CDR3 nucleotides read TGTGCCCGCAGCTTTCAAACAGATACGCAGTATTTT.

This clonotype was counted many times. This sequence joins TRBV5-1 and TRBJ2-5; 11 nucleotides match TRBD2. V was clipped by 4 bases and J by 5 bases; unmatched bases: 7. The CDR3 length is 15 residues. The germline V gene has CDR1 SGHRS and CDR2 YFSETQ. Here the CDR3 DNA reads TGCGCCAGCAGCCCGGGGGGACTAGCGGACGAGACCCAGTACTTC. Amino acids: CASSPGGLADETQYF.

At least ten counts were recorded for this clonotype. The V call is TRBV20-1, the J call TRBJ1-4, with D maybe TRBD1 (5 bases). Trimming left V 0 bases short and J 10 bases short, with 24 bases between. CDR1 and CDR2 from the germline V gene are DFQATT and SNEGSKA (reference sequence). This CDR3 has 17 amino acids. The CDR3 loop reads CSARDQNSGTPGGKLFF. Written as DNA, the CDR3 is TGCAGTGCTAGAGATCAGAATTCCGGGACCCCGGGGGGAAAACTGTTTTTT.

Ten or more counts support this clonotype. J is TRBJ2-7 and V is TRBV29-1, with 11 bases aligning to TRBD2. V dropped 4 bases and J dropped 3; count of bases not matched to a gene: 5. Germline lookup yields CDR1 SQVTM and CDR2 ANQGSEA. CDR3 length equals 14 residues. The CDR3 DNA reads TGCAGCGTTGTGACTAGCGGGATACTCTACGAGCAGTACTTC. Its translation is CSVVTSGILYEQYF.

In its sample, this clonotype was seen many times. The chain combines TRBV20-1 with TRBJ2-5, with TRBD2 identical over 7 bases. Germline V gene lookup returns CDR1 DFQATT and CDR2 SNEGSKA (reference sequence). J was trimmed by 14 bases and V by 0 bases; bases with no gene match: 12. The CDR3 sequence is 13 residues long. Here the CDR3 DNA reads TGCAGTGCTAGAGATCCTTCCAGCGGGGACCTATACTTC. Protein: CSARDPSSGDLYF.

In its sample, this clonotype was seen many times. One end of the junction does not line up with germline, which may come from a read error. This chain uses TRBV4-3 with TRBJ1-1; TRBD1 might be the D (6 bases). CDR1 and CDR2 (germline): LGHNA, YSLEER. CDR3 length: 15 amino acids. CDR3 sequence reads: CASSQGSQGNTEAFF. The CDR3 DNA reads TGCGCCAGCAGCCAAGGGTCTCAGGGGAACACTGAAGCTTTTTTT.

In its sample, this clonotype was seen many times. J is TRBJ2-1 and V is TRBV6-5; D uncertain. Per the germline V gene, CDR1 is MNHEY and CDR2 is SVGAGI. The germline V and J ends were trimmed by 0 bases and 4 bases, with 13 bases remaining between them. The CDR3 has 16 amino acids. The CDR3 is CASSYSGVNQYNEQFF. The CDR3 nucleotides read TGTGCCAGCAGTTACTCGGGCGTTAACCAATACAATGAGCAGTTCTTC.

Ten or more counts support this clonotype. This chain connects TRBV20-1 to TRBJ2-1; D is unresolved. The CDR3 consists of 12 residues. V lost 3 bases and J 3 bases, leaving 6 bases between the germline ends. Germline loops: CDR1 DFQATT, CDR2 SNEGSKA (reference sequence). CDR3 in amino acids: CSASRNYNEQFF. CDR3 bases: TGCAGTGCTAGTCGAAACTACAATGAGCAGTTCTTC.

In this sample, this clonotype turned up many times. The V and J genes are TRBV7-3 and TRBJ2-1; D not resolved. Germline lookup yields CDR1 SGHTA and CDR2 FQGTGA. The CDR3 consists of 14 residues. V lost 1 base, J lost 1 base, and 5 bases lay in between. CDR3 in amino acids: CASSLMASYNEQFF. CDR3 DNA: TGTGCCAGCAGCTTAATGGCTTCCTACAATGAGCAGTTCTTC.